This record concerns one T cell receptor (beta chain) sequence. These data originate in a study of blood T cell repertoires in COVID-19. Across the whole study: Researchers got acute and convalescent COVID-19 samples from the United States, Italy and Spain. PBMCs, B-cell-depleted T cells, or T cells were the source of the cDNA or gDNA that made up the material.

Here immunoSEQ multiplex PCR was the method, and the copy in TCRdb shows in-frame clones only, minus some. Among a few hundred thousand clones, more than 70% were seen once, and the ten largest hold around 1.3%. The trim removed 4 bases at V and 4 bases at J, leaving 5 bases unmatched. Germline CDR1 is SGHNT and CDR2 is YYREEE (reference sequence). The CDR3 covers 15 residues. The sequencing input was peripheral blood. The chain is built from TRBV5-4 and TRBJ1-3; 10 bases line up with TRBD1. This receptor was taken from a middle-aged man with acute or convalescent COVID-19. The CDR3 reads CASSAGTGAGNTIYF. CDR3 in DNA: TGTGCCAGCAGCGCCGGGACAGGGGCAGGAAACACCATATATTTT.